This T cell receptor beta chain was sequenced during a study of cytomegalovirus exposure and HLA in healthy donors (dated by TCRdb to about 2017). A note on the overall study: An earlier analysis of about 530 of the donors reported approximately 260 Gb of sequence data and roughly 120 million unique TCR beta sequences obtained from about 180 million T cells. Genome-wide SNP genotypes for about 65% of the roughly 670 donors were used in a later genetic analysis, which treated that subset as a discovery cohort. To study patterns of TCR occurrence, a later analysis re-analyzed previously published TCR beta repertoires from 666 donors and added high-resolution HLA genotyping. The later analysis used no new phenotypic data to find candidate immune exposures, relying instead on TCR beta sequences and their occurrence across donors. The study aimed to test whether signatures of past pathogen exposure could be identified by cataloging public T cell receptors. To decide whether each TCR beta V gene segment behaved as functional or pseudogenic, an earlier analysis of 587 of the donors relied on high-throughput TCR beta sequencing. Every repertoire in the discovery cohort had been generated on one and the same sequencing platform. Of the 350 to 450 genotyped donors, 65% to 90% fell in the genetic ancestry cluster associated with self-reported Caucasian donors. Along with the approximately 700-subject first cohort, a separate validation cohort of over a hundred different subjects was used. Class I and class II HLA loci were covered by the typing at four-digit resolution. To predict cytomegalovirus infection status, the study brought together high-throughput TCR immunosequencing, statistical association of individual TCRs with disease status, and machine learning. Typing coverage varied by locus: roughly 620-640 donors for A, B, C, DRB1 and DQB1; more than 500 for DQA1; some 610 for DPA1; around 490 for DPB1. Among 350 to 400 genotyped donors of the cohort, an average of 235,054 unique TCR beta nucleotide sequences were sequenced per donor, roughly a sixth of them non-productive. Four to six DR-DQ haplotypes were handled as single units for association and clustering, since linkage in the cohort was strong. The T cell repertoires of about 700 subjects were profiled by immunosequencing and related to cytomegalovirus serostatus. An early release covering 550 to 700 HLA-typed donors comprised 250 to 350 gigabases of sequencing data and 65 million to 100 million unique TCR sequences. Alongside the repertoire data, information on donor age, sex, ethnicity and CMV serostatus was compiled.

The investigation overall reported the following: Only TCR beta chains were sequenced in this cohort, and the absence of alpha or paired-chain data limited detectable features. A later analysis found that HLA-associated TCR beta chains were more clonally expanded and had lower generation probabilities than equally common non-associated chains. A later analysis reported that several top co-occurrence clusters appeared linked to parvovirus B19, influenza, CMV and Epstein-Barr virus. The authors suggested that the approach could potentially be extended to other disease states and immunological phenotypes. The earlier analysis of approximately 560 of the donors excluded seventeen rarely observed V segments, including chromosome 9 orphons, because counts were too low. At a false discovery rate of 0.05, a later analysis linked around 15,000 TCR beta sequences to specific HLA alleles. The classifier was reported to diagnose cytomegalovirus status with high specificity and sensitivity in both the original and validation cohorts. When HLA alleles, especially DR and DQ, strongly co-occurred, attributing TCR associations to individual alleles was difficult. Because some donors lacked HLA typing at each locus, the association tests relied only on the typed subset. A few of the identified cytomegalovirus-associated TCR beta chains were confirmed in vitro to be specific for cytomegalovirus antigens. A further reported finding was that TCR beta sequences accurately predicted the HLA-A and HLA-B alleles for most subjects in the first cohort. In a later genetic analysis, fewer N-insertions in productive TCRs were reported among donors in an Asian-associated ancestry cluster than the roughly 700-donor mean. According to a later analysis, TCR association rates differed among HLA loci, with DRB1 alleles showing the most associated TCRs and HLA-C alleles showing the fewest. In an earlier analysis of around 500 of the donors, most TCR beta V segments appeared in productive rearrangements about 90% or about 30% of the time, broadly matching IMGT annotations. The only immune exposure information available for the cohort was CMV serostatus. Presence/absence analyses assumed roughly uniform sequencing depth across donors, an assumption that may not hold. Some IMGT-functional V segments, including TRBV6-2 and TRBV6-3, could not be told apart with the 87-base-pair reads, so those segments were excluded. Correlated functional status among segregating V segments might be attributable to linkage disequilibrium, but an unknown experimental factor could not be ruled out. In a later analysis, most CMV-associated TCR beta chains were found to appear HLA-restricted, with HLA associations seemingly driven largely by CMV exposure. The study gave a list of 150 to 200 TCR beta chains associated with cytomegalovirus. A cluster of highly shared sequence variants was judged likely to represent a technical artifact of the sequencing pipeline. While some public TCRs were present in many individuals, most TCR sequences turned up only very rarely across donors. In a later genetic analysis, a missense DCLRE1C variant was associated with V-gene and J-gene trimming of TCR beta chains, and the association was replicated in an independent cohort.

The cohort consisted of 600 or so healthy bone marrow donors. At the time of sampling, every cohort member was nominally healthy, though immune exposures that went unrecorded were likely present. The donor tested CMV seropositive, placing the donor among the 310 or so seropositive members of the cohort. Each donor provided a peripheral blood sample, and peripheral blood mononuclear cells were used for TCR beta sequencing. Genomic DNA was extracted from the blood cell samples with the Qiagen DNeasy Blood Extraction Kit. Concerning this clone: The specificity of this receptor is unknown. Per-base qualities were not stored, and no clone one base away is much larger.

Libraries were made using the immunoSEQ multiplex PCR assay. The multiplex PCR relied on a mix of 60 forward primers for TCR Vbeta segments and 13 reverse primers for TCR Jbeta segments. Amplification of the CDR3 region of rearranged TCR beta genes was performed with a multiplex PCR assay on genomic DNA. On the Illumina HiSeq System, the amplified TCR beta libraries were sequenced as 87-base-pair reads. Concerning the study's data processing: Across the 600 to 700 repertoires, a later analysis counted some 80 million unique TCR beta chains, some 11 million of which were shared by at least two donors. Raw reads were error-corrected and collapsed into unique sequences with a nearest-neighbor algorithm that merged closely related sequences to remove PCR and sequencing errors. To assign V, D and J gene segments, CDR3 sequences were aligned to IMGT reference sequences. For a sequence to be retained, a match of at least six nucleotides to both a V gene segment and a J gene segment was required. Rearrangements were called productive when the CDR3 lacked stop codons and stayed in frame with V and J; all others were non-productive. Following IMGT convention, CDR3 was defined as the stretch from the second conserved V-encoded cysteine up to the conserved J-encoded phenylalanine. The earlier analysis of about 530 of the donors excluded any sequence lacking an unambiguous match to a single V gene segment. An earlier analysis of 587 of the donors called V segments functional above 56.7% productive rearrangements and segregating when the between-donor standard deviation exceeded 5%. A statistical classification framework was built to diagnose cytomegalovirus status from the catalog of TCR beta chain sequences. In a later analysis, V and J genes were assigned by comparing TCR nucleotide sequences against IMGT/GENE-DB human TR gene sequences. Using the TCRdist pipeline, a later analysis assigned CDR3 sequences along with most-parsimonious VDJ recombination scenarios. In a later analysis, each TCR beta chain was defined by its CDR3 amino acid sequence together with its V-gene family, and reads lacking a unique V-gene family were excluded. In a later analysis, 450 to 600 highly shared, low-generation-probability nucleotide sequences were removed to address suspected cross-contamination and a sequencing artifact. In a later analysis, a clonal expansion index for each public chain was calculated from normalized within-repertoire ranks of inferred template counts. In a later analysis, generation probabilities were computed using a VDJ recombination model fitted to out-of-frame rearrangements, and the results were checked against IGoR. In a later analysis, TCR-TCR, TCR-HLA and TCR-CMV co-occurrence was scored with hypergeometric tests, and a repertoire-size bias correction was applied to TCR pairs. False discovery rates were estimated in a later analysis by permuting HLA or CMV assignments 20 times. A later analysis grouped co-occurring TCRs with DBSCAN, adding TCRdist sequence similarity when clustering within HLA-allele-positive subsets. Repertoires with fewer than 30,000 or more than 120,000 public chains were left out of co-occurrence clustering, as were four to six repertoires with anomalous nucleotide sharing. TCRdb provides this immuneACCESS table in a form limited to in-frame rearrangements. Some clones are lacking; in checked studies, under half of them reflect an unresolved V gene, and why the rest are absent is not known. V, J and clone size are those of that table, while D and trimming were read from the DNA. Present in this sample are tens of thousands of clones, approximately 77% of which were seen just once. The leading ten clones occupy approximately 3.3% of the sample.

From cysteine to phenylalanine, the CDR3 is 13 amino acids long. The CDR3 DNA has 39 bases and is translated from base 1. The V end loses 7 bases and the J end loses 5 bases, and a stretch of 15 bases separates them. CDR1 SQVTM and CDR2 ANQGSEA were looked up in the germline V gene. The TCR sequence derives from a woman in her thirties or forties in good health and CMV-seropositive. Sequences were obtained from PBMCs. The rearranged segments are TRBV29-1 and TRBJ2-1; TRBD1 is possibly the D segment (5 matching bases). The CDR3 protein sequence reads: CSGRVLSHNEQFF. The nucleotide sequence is given as TGCAGCGGCAGGGTGTTGTCCCACAATGAGCAGTTCTTC.